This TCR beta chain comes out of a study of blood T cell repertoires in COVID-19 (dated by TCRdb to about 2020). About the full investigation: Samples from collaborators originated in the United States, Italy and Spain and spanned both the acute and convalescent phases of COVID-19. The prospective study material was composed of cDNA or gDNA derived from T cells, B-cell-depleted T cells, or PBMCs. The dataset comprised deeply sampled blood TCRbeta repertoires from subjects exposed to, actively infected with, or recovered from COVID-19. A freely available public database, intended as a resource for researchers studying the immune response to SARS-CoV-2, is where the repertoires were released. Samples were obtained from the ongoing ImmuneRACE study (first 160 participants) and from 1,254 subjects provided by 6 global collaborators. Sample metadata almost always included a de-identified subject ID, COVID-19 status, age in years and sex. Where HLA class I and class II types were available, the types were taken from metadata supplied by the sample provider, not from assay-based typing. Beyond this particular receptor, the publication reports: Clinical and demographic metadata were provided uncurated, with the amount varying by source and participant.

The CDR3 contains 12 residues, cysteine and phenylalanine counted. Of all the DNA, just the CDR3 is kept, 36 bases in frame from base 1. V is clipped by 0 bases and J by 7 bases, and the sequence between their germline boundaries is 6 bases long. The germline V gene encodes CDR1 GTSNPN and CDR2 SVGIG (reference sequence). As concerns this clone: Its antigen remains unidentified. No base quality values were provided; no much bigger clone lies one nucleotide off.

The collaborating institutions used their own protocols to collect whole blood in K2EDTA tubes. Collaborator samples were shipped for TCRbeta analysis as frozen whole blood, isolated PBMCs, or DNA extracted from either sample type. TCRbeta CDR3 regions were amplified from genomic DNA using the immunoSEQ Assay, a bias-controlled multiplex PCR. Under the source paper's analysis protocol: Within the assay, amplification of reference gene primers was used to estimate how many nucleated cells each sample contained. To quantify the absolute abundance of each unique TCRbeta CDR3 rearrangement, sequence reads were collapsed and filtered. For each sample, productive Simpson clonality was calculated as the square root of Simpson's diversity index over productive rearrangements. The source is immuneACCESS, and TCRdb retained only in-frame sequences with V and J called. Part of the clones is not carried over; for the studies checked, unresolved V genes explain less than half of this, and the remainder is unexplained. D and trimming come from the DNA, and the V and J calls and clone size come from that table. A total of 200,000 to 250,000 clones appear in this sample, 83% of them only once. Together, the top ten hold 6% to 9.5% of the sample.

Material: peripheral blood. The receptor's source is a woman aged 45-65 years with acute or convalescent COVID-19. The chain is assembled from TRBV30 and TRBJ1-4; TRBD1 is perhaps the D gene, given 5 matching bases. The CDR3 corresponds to CAWSVQVEKLFF. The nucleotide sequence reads TGTGCCTGGAGTGTACAGGTTGAAAAACTGTTTTTT.